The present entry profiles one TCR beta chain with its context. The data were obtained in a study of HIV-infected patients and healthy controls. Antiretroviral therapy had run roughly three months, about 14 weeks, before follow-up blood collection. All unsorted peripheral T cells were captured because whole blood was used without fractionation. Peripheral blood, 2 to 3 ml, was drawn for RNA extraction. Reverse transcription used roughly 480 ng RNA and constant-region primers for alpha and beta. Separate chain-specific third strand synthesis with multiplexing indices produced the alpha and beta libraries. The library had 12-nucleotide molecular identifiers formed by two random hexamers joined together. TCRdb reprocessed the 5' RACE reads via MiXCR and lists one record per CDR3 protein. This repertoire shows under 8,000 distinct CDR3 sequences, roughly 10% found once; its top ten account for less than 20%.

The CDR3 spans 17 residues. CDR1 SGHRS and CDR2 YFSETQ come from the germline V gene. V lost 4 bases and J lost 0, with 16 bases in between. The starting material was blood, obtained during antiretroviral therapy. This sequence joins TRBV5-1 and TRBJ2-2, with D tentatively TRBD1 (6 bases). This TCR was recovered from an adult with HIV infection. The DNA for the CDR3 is TGCGCCAGCAGCCGTACCCCGACAGGCGCGAACACCGGGGAGCTGTTTTTT. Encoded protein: CASSRTPTGANTGELFF.